A single sample gave rise to the 11 T cell receptor beta chains below, sequenced in a study of identifying expanded T cells in peripheral blood. This table comes from immunoSEQ multiplex PCR, and its TCRdb copy is limited to in-frame clones, with some not included. This sample yields approximately 79,000 clones, of which 85% to 90% are seen a single time; 3% to 4% belongs to the top ten. The sample was blood. The receptors were gathered from a person aged 18 to 75 in good health.

The rearrangement links TRBV19 to TRBJ2-1; the D is unclear. There are 12 residues in the CDR3. The V end lost 3 bases, the J end lost 5 bases, and 5 bases lay between the germline ends. CDR1 and CDR2 from the germline V gene are LNHDA and SQIVND (reference sequence). The CDR3 coding sequence is TGTGCCAGTAGTATCGGAAACAATGAGCAGTTCTTC. Its translation is CASSIGNNEQFF.

V and J are TRBV23-1 and TRBJ2-5; TRBD1 matches 9 bases. TRBV23-1 is classed as an ORF, of uncertain function. V lost 3 bases, J lost 5 bases, and 7 bases stayed unmatched. CDR3 length: 15 residues. The CDR3 DNA sequence: TGCGCCAGCAGTCACCCGGACAGGGGTTGGGAGACCCAGTACTTC. It codes for CASSHPDRGWETQYF.

The chain combines TRBV27 with TRBJ2-1, with a tentative D call TRBD1 (6 bases). The V end lost 4 bases, the J end lost 2 bases, and 15 bases lay between the germline ends. There are 16 residues in the CDR3. The germline CDR1 and CDR2 sequences are MNHEY and SMNVEV (reference sequence). The CDR3: CASSSRGTVTYNEQFF. The DNA of the CDR3 is TGTGCCAGCAGTTCAAGGGGGACCGTAACCTACAATGAGCAGTTCTTC.

The chain combines TRBV29-1 with TRBJ2-6; TRBD1 aligns across 7 bases. Germline V CDR1 and CDR2: SQVTM, ANQGSEA. Losses at the gene ends were 7 bases for V and 2 bases for J; bases not matched to a gene: 8. The CDR3 length is 15 residues. Here the CDR3 DNA reads TGCAGCGCCCAAGGGCAGGGGGCTGGGGCCAACGTCCTGACTTTC. Protein product: CSAQGQGAGANVLTF.

Only one count was recorded for this clone. V is TRBV10-2 and J is TRBJ2-1; D gene unclear. The V end was cut by 7 bases, the J end by 5 bases, with 6 bases between. The CDR3 consists of 11 residues. Germline V gene lookup returns CDR1 WSHSY and CDR2 SAAADI. CDR3 loop: CASNRNNEQFF. CDR3 in DNA: TGCGCCAGCAACAGAAACAATGAGCAGTTCTTC.

V is TRBV29-1 and J is TRBJ2-3; 10 nucleotides agree with TRBD1. CDR1 SQVTM and CDR2 ANQGSEA come from the germline V gene. With V trimmed by 2 bases and J by 2 bases, 7 bases remained unmatched. CDR3 length equals 16 residues. CDR3 sequence: CSVESWDRGATDTQYF. CDR3 DNA sequence: TGCAGCGTTGAATCGTGGGACAGGGGCGCCACAGATACGCAGTATTTT.

The chain combines TRBV11-2 with TRBJ2-1, with D unresolved. The V and J ends lost 0 bases and 3 bases respectively, with 3 bases between them. CDR1 SGHAT and CDR2 FQNNGV come from the germline V gene. CDR3 length: 13 amino acids. The DNA of the CDR3 is TGTGCCAGCAGCTTAGAACGCTACAATGAGCAGTTCTTC. Translating gives CASSLERYNEQFF.

The genes are TRBV2 and TRBJ2-1; possible D gene TRBD1, 6 bases. The CDR3 is 13 residues long. Per the germline V gene, CDR1 is SNHLY and CDR2 is FYNNEI. The V end lost 1 base, the J end lost 12 bases, and 13 bases lay between the germline ends. The CDR3 is CASSEEPGVRQFF. CDR3 nucleotide sequence: TGTGCCAGCAGTGAAGAGCCAGGGGTTCGGCAGTTCTTC.

The V call is TRBV6-5, the J call TRBJ1-1; weak D call: TRBD1 (6 bases). The CDR3 totals 13 residues. The V end was cut by 6 bases, the J end by 0 bases, with 8 bases between. CDR1 is MNHEY, CDR2 SVGAGI, per germline. CDR3 in amino acids: CASSRGVNTEAFF. CDR3 DNA sequence: TGTGCCAGCAGCAGGGGAGTGAACACTGAAGCTTTCTTT.

This clone has just one count. The rearrangement links TRBV10-3 to TRBJ2-2; D is ambiguous. Germline V gene data show CDR1 as ENHRY and CDR2 as SYGVKD. Trimming removed 9 bases at V and 4 bases at J, with 9 bases between. The CDR3 is 12 residues long. The CDR3 reads CAIKESTGELFF. CDR3 DNA sequence: TGTGCCATAAAGGAGAGCACCGGGGAGCTGTTTTTT.

J is TRBJ2-7 and V is TRBV29-1, with D perhaps TRBD1 (6 bases). The CDR3 sequence is 13 residues long. V gave up 6 bases and J gave up 4 bases, with 16 bases separating them. The germline gives CDR1 SQVTM, CDR2 ANQGSEA. The CDR3 sequence: CSVIGTPLYEQYF. The DNA for the CDR3 is TGCAGCGTCATCGGGACACCCTTATACGAGCAGTACTTC.